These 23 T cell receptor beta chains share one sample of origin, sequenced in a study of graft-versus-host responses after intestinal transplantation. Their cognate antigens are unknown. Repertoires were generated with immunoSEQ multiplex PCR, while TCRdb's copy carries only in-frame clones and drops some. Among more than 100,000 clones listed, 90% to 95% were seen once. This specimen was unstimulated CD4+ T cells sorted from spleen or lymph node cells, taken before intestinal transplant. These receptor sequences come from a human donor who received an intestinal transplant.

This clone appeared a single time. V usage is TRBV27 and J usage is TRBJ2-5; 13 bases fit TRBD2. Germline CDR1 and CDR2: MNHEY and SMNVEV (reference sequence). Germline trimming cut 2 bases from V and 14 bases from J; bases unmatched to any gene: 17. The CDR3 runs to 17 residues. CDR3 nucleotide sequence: TGTGCCAGCAGTTTACGGACTAGCGGGAGAAAAAACTACGAGCAATACTTC. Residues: CASSLRTSGRKNYEQYF.

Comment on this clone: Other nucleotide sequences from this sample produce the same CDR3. The CDR3 DNA sequence: TGTGCCAGCAGCTTAGTTCCGGGGCAGGGGAGGTCGCAGTATTTT. As protein: CASSLVPGQGRSQYF. The rearrangement joins TRBV7-3 to TRBJ2-3, with D perhaps assigned TRBD1 or TRBD2 (6 bases each). Trimming stripped 2 bases from V and 10 bases from J, with 19 bases between. In germline, CDR1 is SGHTA, CDR2 FQGTGA. This CDR3 has 15 amino acids.

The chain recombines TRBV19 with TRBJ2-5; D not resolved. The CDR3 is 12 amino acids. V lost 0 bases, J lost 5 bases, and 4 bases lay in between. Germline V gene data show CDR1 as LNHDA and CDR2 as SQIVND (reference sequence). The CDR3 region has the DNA TGTGCCAGTAGTATAGATTACGAGACCCAGTACTTC. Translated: CASSIDYETQYF.

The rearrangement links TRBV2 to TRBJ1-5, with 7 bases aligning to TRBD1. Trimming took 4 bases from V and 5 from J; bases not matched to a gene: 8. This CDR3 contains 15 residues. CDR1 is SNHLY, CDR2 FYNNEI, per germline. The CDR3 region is CASSAERGQYQPQHF. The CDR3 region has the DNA TGTGCCAGCAGTGCAGAGAGGGGGCAGTATCAGCCCCAGCATTTT.

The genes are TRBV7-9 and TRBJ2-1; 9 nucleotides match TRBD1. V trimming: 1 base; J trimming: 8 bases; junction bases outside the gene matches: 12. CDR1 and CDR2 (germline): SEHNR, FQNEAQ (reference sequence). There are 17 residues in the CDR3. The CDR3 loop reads CASSLGGGTGRFHEQFF. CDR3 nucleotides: TGTGCCAGCAGCTTAGGGGGTGGGACAGGGAGGTTCCATGAGCAGTTCTTC.

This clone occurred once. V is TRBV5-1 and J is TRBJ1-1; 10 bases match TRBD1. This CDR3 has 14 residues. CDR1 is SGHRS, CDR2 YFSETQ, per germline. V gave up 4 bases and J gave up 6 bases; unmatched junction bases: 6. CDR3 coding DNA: TGCGCCAGCAGCCTGGGACAGGGGACTTCTGAAGCTTTCTTT. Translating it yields CASSLGQGTSEAFF.

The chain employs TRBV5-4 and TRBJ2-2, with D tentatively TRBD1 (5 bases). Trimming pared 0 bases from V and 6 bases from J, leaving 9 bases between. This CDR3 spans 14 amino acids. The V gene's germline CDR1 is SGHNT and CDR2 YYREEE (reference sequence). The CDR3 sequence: CASSLGQLPGELFF. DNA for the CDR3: TGTGCCAGCAGCTTGGGACAGCTACCCGGGGAGCTGTTTTTT.

The CDR3, as DNA: TGTGCCAGTAGTACCGGACGTGGGTCCTACGAGCAGTACTTC. Translating gives CASSTGRGSYEQYF. The J gene is TRBJ2-7, the V gene TRBV19; no clear D. The CDR3 extends over 14 amino acids. Germline V gene lookup returns CDR1 LNHDA and CDR2 SQIVND (reference sequence). Trimming pared 4 bases from V and 1 base from J, leaving 11 bases between.

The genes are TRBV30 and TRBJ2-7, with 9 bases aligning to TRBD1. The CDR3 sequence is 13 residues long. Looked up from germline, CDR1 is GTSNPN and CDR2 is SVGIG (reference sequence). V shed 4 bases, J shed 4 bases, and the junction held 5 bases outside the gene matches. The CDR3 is CAWTRDRAYEQYF. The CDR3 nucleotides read TGTGCCTGGACACGGGACAGGGCTTACGAGCAGTACTTC.

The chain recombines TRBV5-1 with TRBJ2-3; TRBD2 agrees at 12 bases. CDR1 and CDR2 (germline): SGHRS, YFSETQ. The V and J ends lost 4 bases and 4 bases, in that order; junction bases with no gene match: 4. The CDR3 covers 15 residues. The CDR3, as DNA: TGCGCCAGCAGCGGAGGGACTAGCGGGCCAGATACGCAGTATTTT. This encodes CASSGGTSGPDTQYF.

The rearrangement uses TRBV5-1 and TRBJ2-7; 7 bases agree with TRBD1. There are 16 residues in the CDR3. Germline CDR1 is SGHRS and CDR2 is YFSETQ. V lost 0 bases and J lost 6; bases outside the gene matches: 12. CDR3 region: CASSLAFLLGQREQYF. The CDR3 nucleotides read TGCGCCAGCAGCTTGGCCTTTCTGTTGGGACAGCGCGAGCAGTACTTC.

The CDR3 loop is CASSVELPLGFETQYF. The CDR3 DNA is TGTGCCAGCAGTGTTGAACTACCCTTAGGATTTGAGACCCAGTACTTC. The rearrangement joins TRBV6-1 to TRBJ2-5; D is uncertain. This CDR3 spans 16 amino acids. V was pared by 4 bases and J by 5 bases, with 20 bases between. Germline V gene sequence: CDR1 MNHNS, CDR2 SASEGT.

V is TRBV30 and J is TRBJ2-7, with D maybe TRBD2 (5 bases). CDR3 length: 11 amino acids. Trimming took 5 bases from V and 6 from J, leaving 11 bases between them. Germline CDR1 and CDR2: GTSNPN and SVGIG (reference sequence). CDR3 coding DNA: TGTGCCTGGGGTTCGGAGGCCGAGCAGTACTTC. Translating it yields CAWGSEAEQYF.

CDR3 region: CASSLGANQPQHF. In DNA form, the CDR3 reads TGTGCCAGCAGTTTGGGAGCTAATCAGCCCCAGCATTTT. The rearrangement joins TRBV6-5 to TRBJ1-5; D gene unclear. The CDR3 has 13 residues. Germline CDR1 is MNHEY and CDR2 is SVGAGI. The V gene lost 4 bases and the J gene lost 4 bases, with 8 bases spanning the gap.

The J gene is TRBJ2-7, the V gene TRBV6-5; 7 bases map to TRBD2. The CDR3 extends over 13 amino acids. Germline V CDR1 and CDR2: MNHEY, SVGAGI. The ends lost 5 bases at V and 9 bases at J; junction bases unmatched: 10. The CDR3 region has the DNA TGTGCCAGCAGTCCCCCGGGGCGGGAGTGGCAGTACTTC. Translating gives CASSPPGREWQYF.

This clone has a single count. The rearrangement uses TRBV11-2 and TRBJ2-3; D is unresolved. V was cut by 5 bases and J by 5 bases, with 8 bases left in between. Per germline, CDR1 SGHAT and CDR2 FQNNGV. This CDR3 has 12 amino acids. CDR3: CASSLSEDTQYF. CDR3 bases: TGTGCCAGCAGCCTGTCCGAAGATACGCAGTATTTT.

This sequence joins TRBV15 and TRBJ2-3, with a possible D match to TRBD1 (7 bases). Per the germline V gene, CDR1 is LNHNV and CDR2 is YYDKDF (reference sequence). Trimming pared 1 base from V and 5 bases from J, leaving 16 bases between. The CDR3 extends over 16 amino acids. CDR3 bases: TGTGCCACCAGCAGAGCCGGGGGACAGTGGGGAGATACGCAGTATTTT. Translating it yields CATSRAGGQWGDTQYF.

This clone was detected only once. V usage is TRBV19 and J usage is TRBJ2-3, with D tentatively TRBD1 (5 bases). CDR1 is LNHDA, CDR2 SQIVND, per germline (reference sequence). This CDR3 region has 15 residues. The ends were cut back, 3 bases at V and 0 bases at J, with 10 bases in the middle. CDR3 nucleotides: TGTGCCAGTAGTATGACAGAGATTAGCACAGATACGCAGTATTTT. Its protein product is CASSMTEISTDTQYF.

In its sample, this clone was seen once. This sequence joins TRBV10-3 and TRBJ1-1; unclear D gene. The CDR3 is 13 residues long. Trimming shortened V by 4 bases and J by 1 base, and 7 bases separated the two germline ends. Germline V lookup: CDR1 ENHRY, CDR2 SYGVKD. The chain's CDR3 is CAISVSGNTEAFF. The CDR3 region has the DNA TGTGCCATCAGTGTCAGCGGGAACACTGAAGCTTTCTTT.

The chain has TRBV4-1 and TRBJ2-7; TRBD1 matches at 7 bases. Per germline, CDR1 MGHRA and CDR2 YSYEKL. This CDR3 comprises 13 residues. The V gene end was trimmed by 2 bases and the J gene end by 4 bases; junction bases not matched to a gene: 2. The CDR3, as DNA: TGCGCCAGCAGCCAAATACAGGGGTACGAGCAGTACTTC. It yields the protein CASSQIQGYEQYF.

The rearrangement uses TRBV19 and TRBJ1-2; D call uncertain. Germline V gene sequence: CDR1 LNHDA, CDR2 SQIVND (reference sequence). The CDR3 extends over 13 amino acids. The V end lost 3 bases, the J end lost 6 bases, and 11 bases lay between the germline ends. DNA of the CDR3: TGTGCCAGTAGTATGAGGGTTAGGGATGGCTACACCTTC. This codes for CASSMRVRDGYTF.

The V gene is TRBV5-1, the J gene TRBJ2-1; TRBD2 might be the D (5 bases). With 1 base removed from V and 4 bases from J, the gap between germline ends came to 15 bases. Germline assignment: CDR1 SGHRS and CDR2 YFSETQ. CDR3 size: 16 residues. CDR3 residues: CASSLSGSPIYNEQFF. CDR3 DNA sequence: TGCGCCAGCAGCTTGTCGGGAAGTCCAATATACAATGAGCAGTTCTTC.

CDR3 DNA sequence: TGTGCCAGCAGCTATGGGGACAGCCGATATGGCTACACCTTC. Residues: CASSYGDSRYGYTF. The rearrangement uses TRBV5-6 and TRBJ1-2; 7 bases agree with TRBD1. The ends lost 3 bases at V and 5 bases at J; junction bases unmatched: 7. CDR1 is SGHDT, CDR2 YYEEEE, per germline. The CDR3 loop spans 14 amino acids.